This is a list of T cell receptor beta chains from one sample in a study of PD-1 blockade in classical Hodgkin lymphoma. The protocol was immunoSEQ multiplex PCR, while the TCRdb copy is restricted to in-frame clones and leaves out a portion. The repertoire consists of 80,000 to 100,000 clones, with around nine tenths occurring once and the leading ten covering roughly 2.8%. The sequences come from peripheral blood mononuclear cells (PBMCs), collected at baseline. These TCRs come from a human donor with classical Hodgkin lymphoma. Both conserved end residues are part of each CDR3.

V: TRBV2
J: TRBJ2-7
CDR3: CASSEYSNSYEQYF

V: TRBV6-5
J: TRBJ1-3
CDR3: CASRDKSYSGNTIYF

V: TRBV11-2
J: TRBJ2-6
CDR3: CASSRSVSGANVLTF

V: TRBV27
J: TRBJ1-2
CDR3: CASRGDRGGYTF

V: TRBV6-6
J: TRBJ2-7
CDR3: CASSYSTLASYEQYF

V: TRBV6-1
J: TRBJ2-4
CDR3: CASSEVAGRAKNIQYF

V: TRBV18
J: TRBJ2-3
CDR3: CASSPRTGNSDTQYF

V: TRBV7-8
J: TRBJ1-1
CDR3: CASSNRMDVTFYTEAFF

V: TRBV28
J: TRBJ2-2
CDR3: CASSFRRTGELFF

V: TRBV10-2
J: TRBJ1-4
CDR3: CASSAPRTGVDEKLFF

V: TRBV5-1
J: TRBJ1-6
CDR3: CASDPGQGNSPLHF

V: TRBV28
J: TRBJ2-2
CDR3: CASSLGVEDTGELFF

V: TRBV6-5
J: TRBJ2-1
CDR3: CASRDFNEQFF

V: TRBV19
J: TRBJ1-3
CDR3: CASSINSRKGNTIYF

V: TRBV4-1
J: TRBJ1-1
CDR3: CASSQDRGANTKAFF

V: TRBV30
J: TRBJ2-2
CDR3: CAWSVWPGSGRGHTGELFF

V: TRBV11-1
J: TRBJ1-1
CDR3: CASSPRYWGVNTEAFF

V: TRBV4-1
J: TRBJ2-6
CDR3: CASSLFPTSGRIPGANVLTF

V: TRBV4-1
J: TRBJ2-1
CDR3: CASSQGNEQFF

V: TRBV5-1
J: TRBJ2-1
CDR3: CATRDRQGAGEQFF

V: TRBV7-9
J: TRBJ2-5
CDR3: CASTLLGVGETQYF

V: TRBV2
J: TRBJ2-1
CDR3: CASSAGGPSYNEQFF

V: TRBV6-1
J: TRBJ2-1
CDR3: CASSEVFYNEQFF

V: TRBV6-1
J: TRBJ1-1
CDR3: CASSGIRDRAGTEAFF

V: TRBV5-6
J: TRBJ2-7
CDR3: CASSNSGIFYEQYF

V: TRBV28
J: TRBJ1-4
CDR3: CASSLLGTVMKKLFF

V: TRBV5-1
J: TRBJ2-1
CDR3: CASSLVSSGSVNEQFF

V: TRBV7-8
J: TRBJ2-3
CDR3: CASSPRRLAGRDTQYF

V: TRBV27
J: TRBJ2-3
CDR3: CASSAERSTDTQYF

V: TRBV6-1
J: TRBJ2-3
CDR3: CASSSDTDTQYF

V: TRBV7-9
J: TRBJ1-5
CDR3: CASSTGNQPQHF

V: TRBV4-1
J: TRBJ1-5
CDR3: CASSLGQGNQPQHF

V: TRBV5-8
J: TRBJ1-5
CDR3: CASSFLTGWDSNQPQHF

V: TRBV11-2
J: TRBJ2-1
CDR3: CASSLPYNEQFF

V: TRBV11-2
J: TRBJ1-1
CDR3: CASSVEVGVFF

V: TRBV7-3
J: TRBJ2-7
CDR3: CASSLTGPSYEQYF

V: TRBV30
J: TRBJ1-3
CDR3: CAWSVPGGVGNTIYF